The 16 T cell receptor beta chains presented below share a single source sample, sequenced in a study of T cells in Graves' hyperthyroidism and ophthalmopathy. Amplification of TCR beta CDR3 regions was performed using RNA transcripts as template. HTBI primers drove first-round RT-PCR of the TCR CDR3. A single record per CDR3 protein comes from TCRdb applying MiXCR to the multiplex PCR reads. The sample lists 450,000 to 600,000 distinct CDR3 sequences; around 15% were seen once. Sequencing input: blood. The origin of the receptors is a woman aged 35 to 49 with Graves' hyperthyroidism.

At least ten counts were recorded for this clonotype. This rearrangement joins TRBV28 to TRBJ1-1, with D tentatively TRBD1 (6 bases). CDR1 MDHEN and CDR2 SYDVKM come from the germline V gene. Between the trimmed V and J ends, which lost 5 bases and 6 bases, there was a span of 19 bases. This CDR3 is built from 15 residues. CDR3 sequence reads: CASSPLDRSRAEAFF. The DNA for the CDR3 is TGTGCCAGCAGTCCCCTAGACAGGTCTCGGGCTGAAGCTTTCTTT.

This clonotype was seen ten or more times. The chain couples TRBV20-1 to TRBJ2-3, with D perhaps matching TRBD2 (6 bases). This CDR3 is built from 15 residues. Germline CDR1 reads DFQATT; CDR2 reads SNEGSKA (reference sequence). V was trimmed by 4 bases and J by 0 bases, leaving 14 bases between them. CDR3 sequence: CSANLGRTSTDTQYF. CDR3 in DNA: TGCAGTGCTAACCTCGGGAGAACTAGCACAGATACGCAGTATTTT.

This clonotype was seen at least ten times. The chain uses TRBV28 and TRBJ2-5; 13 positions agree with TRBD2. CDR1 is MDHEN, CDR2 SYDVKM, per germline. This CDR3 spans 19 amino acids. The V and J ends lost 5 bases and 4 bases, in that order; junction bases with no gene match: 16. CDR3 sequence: CASSPPRTSGSMGRETQYF. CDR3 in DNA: TGTGCCAGCAGTCCACCCCGGACTAGCGGGAGCATGGGGAGAGAGACCCAGTACTTC.

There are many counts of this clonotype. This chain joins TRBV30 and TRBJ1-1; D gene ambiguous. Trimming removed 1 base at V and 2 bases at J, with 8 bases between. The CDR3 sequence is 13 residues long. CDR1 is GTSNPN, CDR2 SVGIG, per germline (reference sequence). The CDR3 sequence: CAWSETENTEAFF. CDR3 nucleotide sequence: TGTGCCTGGAGTGAGACGGAAAACACTGAAGCTTTCTTT.

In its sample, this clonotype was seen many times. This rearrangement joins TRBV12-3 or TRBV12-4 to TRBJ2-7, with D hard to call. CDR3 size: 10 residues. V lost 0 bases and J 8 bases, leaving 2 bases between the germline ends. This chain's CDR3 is CASSLAQQYF. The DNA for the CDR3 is TGTGCCAGCAGTTTAGCGCAGCAGTACTTC.

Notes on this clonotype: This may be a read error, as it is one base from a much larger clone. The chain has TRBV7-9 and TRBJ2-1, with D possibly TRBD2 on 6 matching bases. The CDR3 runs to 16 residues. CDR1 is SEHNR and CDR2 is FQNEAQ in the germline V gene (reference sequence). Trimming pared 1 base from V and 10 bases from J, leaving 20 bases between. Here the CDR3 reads CASSLGGETQRGEQFF. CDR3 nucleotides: TGTGCCAGCAGCTTAGGGGGGGAAACTCAACGGGGCGAGCAGTTCTTC.

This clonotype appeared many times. This CDR3 is CASSFVSGRNNEQFF. The CDR3 nucleotides read TGTGCCAGCAGTTTCGTTAGCGGGAGAAACAATGAGCAGTTCTTC. This chain connects TRBV28 to TRBJ2-1; 9 nucleotides agree with TRBD2. Per germline, CDR1 MDHEN and CDR2 SYDVKM. This CDR3 has 15 amino acids. V shed 3 bases, J shed 5 bases, and the junction held 5 bases outside the gene matches.

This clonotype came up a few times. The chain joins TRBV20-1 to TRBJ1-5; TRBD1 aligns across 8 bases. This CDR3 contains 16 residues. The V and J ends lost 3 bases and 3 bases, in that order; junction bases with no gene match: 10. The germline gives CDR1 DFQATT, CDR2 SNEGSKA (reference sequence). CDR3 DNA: TGCAGTGCTAGCCCCTCGACAGGGGTCCCCAATCAGCCCCAGCATTTT. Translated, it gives CSASPSTGVPNQPQHF.

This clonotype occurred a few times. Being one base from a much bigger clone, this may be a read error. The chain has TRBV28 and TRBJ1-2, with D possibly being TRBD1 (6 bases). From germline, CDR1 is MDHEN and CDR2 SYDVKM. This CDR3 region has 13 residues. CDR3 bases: TGTGCCGGCAGTTTACCACAGGGACGTGGCTACACCTTC. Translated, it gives CAGSLPQGRGYTF.

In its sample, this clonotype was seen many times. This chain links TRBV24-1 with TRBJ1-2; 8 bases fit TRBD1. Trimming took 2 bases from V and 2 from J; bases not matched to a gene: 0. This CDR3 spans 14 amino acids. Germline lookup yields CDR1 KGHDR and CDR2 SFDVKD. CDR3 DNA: TGTGCCACCAGTGATTGGGACAGGAACTATGGCTACACCTTC. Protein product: CATSDWDRNYGYTF.

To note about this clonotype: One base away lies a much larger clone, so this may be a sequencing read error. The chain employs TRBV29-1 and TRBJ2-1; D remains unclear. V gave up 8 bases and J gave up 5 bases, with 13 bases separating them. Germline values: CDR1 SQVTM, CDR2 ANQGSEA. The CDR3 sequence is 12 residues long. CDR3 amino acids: CSFAYGDNEQFF. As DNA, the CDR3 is TGCAGCTTTGCCTACGGCGACAATGAGCAGTTCTTC.

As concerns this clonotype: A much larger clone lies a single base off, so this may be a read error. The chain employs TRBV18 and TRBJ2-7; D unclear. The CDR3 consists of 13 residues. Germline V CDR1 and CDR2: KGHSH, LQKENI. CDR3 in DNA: TGTGCCAGCTCACCAACAGACTTATACGGGCAGTACTTC. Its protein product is CASSPTDLYGQYF.

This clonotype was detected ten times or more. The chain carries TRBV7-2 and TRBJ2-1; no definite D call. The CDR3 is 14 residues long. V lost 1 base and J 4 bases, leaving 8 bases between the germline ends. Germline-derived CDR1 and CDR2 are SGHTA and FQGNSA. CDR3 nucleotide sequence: TGTGCCAGCAGCTTAGTCCCAGGTTACAATGAGCAGTTCTTC. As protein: CASSLVPGYNEQFF.

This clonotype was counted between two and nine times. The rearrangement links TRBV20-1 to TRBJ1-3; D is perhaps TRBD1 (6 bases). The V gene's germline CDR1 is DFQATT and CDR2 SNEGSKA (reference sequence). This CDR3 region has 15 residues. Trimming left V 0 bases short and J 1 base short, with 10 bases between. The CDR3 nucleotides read TGCAGTGCTAGAGATGGGGGCCAGTCTGGAAACACCATATATTTT. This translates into CSARDGGQSGNTIYF.

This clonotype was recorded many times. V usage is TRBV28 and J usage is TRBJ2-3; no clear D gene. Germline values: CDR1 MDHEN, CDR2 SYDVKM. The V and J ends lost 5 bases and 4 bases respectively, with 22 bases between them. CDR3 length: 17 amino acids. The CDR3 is CASSVRALPLPPDTQYF. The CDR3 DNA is TGTGCCAGCAGTGTTCGGGCTCTCCCGCTCCCCCCAGATACGCAGTATTTT.

CDR3 loop: CSAGGTGADTQYF. The CDR3, as DNA: TGCAGCGCCGGGGGGACAGGGGCAGATACGCAGTATTTT. This chain connects TRBV29-1 to TRBJ2-3; 10 bases are a match to TRBD1. Trimming removed 7 bases from V and 4 bases from J; junction bases left unmatched: 5. Germline-derived CDR1 and CDR2 are SQVTM and ANQGSEA. This CDR3 is 13 amino acids long.